The clone carrying this TCR beta chain has ten or more counts. The data stem from a study of beta chain features in type 1 diabetes. Researchers reported sorting CD4+ naive, central memory, regulatory and stem cell-like memory cells via CD45RO/CCR7/CD25/CD127/CD95/CD27. Since all of the isolated RNA was reverse transcribed, expressed TCRB transcripts were what got sequenced. Assay: immunoSEQ multiplex PCR; the TCRdb copy retains only in-frame clones and omits some. The sample lists around 150,000 clones; 7.5% to 10% were seen once. Per the germline V gene, CDR1 is MDHEN and CDR2 is SYDVKM. V was clipped by 8 bases and J by 12 bases, with 14 bases between them. The CDR3 contains 11 residues.

This receptor was taken from a man aged 18 to 30 in good health. This chain uses TRBV28 with TRBJ2-1; unclear D gene. Input material: central memory CD4+ T cells from blood. The CDR3 sequence is CASARDQRQFF. For the CDR3, the DNA is TGTGCCAGCGCTCGCGACCAGCGGCAGTTCTTC.